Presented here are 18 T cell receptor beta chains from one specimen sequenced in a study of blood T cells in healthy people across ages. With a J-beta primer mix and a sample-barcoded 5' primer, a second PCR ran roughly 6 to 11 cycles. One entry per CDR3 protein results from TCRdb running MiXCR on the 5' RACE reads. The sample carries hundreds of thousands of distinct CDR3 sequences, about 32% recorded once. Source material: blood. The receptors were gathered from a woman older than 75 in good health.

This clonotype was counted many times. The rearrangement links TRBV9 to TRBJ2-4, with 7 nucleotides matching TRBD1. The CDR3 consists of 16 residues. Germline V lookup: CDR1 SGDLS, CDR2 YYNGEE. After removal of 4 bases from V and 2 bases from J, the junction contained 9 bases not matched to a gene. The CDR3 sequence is CASSPRQGGPKNIQYF. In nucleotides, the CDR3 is TGTGCCAGCAGCCCCCGACAGGGTGGGCCCAAAAACATTCAGTACTTC.

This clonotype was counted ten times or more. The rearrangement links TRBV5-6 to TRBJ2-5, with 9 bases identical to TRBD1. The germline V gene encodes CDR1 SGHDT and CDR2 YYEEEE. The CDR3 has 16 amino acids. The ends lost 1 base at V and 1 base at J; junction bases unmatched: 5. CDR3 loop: CASSLPGQGTQETQYF. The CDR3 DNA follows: TGTGCCAGCAGCTTGCCCGGACAGGGGACCCAAGAGACCCAGTACTTC.

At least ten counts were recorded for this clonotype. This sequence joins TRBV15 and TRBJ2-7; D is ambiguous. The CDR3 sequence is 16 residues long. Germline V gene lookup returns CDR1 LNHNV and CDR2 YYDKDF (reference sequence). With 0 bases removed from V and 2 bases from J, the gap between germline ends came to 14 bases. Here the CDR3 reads CATSRDVAASPYEQYF. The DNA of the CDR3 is TGTGCCACCAGCAGAGATGTGGCAGCTAGTCCCTACGAGCAGTACTTC.

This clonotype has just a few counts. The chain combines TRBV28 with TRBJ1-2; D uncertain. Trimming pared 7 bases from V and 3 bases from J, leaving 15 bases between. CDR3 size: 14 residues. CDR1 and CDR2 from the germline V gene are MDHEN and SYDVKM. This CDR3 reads CASTTGGNHYGYTF. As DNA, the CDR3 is TGTGCCAGCACCACCGGCGGGAACCACTATGGCTACACCTTC.

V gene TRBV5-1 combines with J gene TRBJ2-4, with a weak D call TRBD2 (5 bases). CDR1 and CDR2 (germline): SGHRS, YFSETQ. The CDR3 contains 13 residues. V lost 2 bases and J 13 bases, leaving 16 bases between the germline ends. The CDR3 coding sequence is TGCGCCAGCAGCTTCAGAGGTGCGGAGGAGCAGTACTTC. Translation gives CASSFRGAEEQYF.

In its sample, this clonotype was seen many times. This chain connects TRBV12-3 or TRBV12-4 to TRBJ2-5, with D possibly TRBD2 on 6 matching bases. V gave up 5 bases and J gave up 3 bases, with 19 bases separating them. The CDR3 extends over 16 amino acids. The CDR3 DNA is TGTGCCAGCAGTAGAGGGTTCGGGGGAGGCGAAGAGACCCAGTACTTC. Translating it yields CASSRGFGGGEETQYF.

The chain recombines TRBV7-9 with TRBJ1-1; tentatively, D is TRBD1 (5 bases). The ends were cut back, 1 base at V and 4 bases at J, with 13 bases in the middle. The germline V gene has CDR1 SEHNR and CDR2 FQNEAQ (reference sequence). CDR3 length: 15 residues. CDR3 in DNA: TGTGCCAGCAGCTTAGGGGGGGTTTTGGGCACTGAAGCTTTCTTT. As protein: CASSLGGVLGTEAFF.

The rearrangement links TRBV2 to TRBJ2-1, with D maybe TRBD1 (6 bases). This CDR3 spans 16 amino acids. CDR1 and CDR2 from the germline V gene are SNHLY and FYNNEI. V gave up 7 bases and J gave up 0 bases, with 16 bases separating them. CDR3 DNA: TGTGCCAGCAAGACAAGAACAGGGTCCTCCTACAATGAGCAGTTCTTC. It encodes CASKTRTGSSYNEQFF.

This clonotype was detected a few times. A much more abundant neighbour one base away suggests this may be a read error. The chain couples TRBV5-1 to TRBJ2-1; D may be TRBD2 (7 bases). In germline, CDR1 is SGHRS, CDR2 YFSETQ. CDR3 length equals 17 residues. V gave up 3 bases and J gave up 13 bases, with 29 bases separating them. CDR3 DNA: TGCGCCAGCAGCTACCTGAAAGGGGGGGCCCTCCAAGAGACCCAGTTCTTC. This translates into CASSYLKGGALQETQFF.

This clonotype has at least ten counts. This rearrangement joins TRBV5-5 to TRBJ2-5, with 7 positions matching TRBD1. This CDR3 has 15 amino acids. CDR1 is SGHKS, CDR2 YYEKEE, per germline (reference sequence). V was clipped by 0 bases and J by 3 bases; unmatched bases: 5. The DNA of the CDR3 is TGTGCCAGCAGCTTGGGACCGGACAGGAAAGAGACCCAGTACTTC. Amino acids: CASSLGPDRKETQYF.

This CDR3 reads CASSLNRGLSPLHF. The DNA of the CDR3 is TGTGCCAGCAGTTTAAACAGGGGGCTGTCACCCCTCCACTTT. The chain has TRBV12-3 or TRBV12-4 and TRBJ1-6; 9 bases match TRBD1. CDR3 size: 14 residues. With V trimmed by 2 bases and J by 10 bases, 3 bases remained unmatched.

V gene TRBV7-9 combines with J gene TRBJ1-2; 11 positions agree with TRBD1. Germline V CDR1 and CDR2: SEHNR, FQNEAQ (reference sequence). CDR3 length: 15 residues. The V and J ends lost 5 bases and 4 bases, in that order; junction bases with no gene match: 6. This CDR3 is CASSPDRGQCYGYTF. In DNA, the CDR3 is TGTGCCAGCAGCCCGGACAGGGGGCAATGCTATGGCTACACCTTC.

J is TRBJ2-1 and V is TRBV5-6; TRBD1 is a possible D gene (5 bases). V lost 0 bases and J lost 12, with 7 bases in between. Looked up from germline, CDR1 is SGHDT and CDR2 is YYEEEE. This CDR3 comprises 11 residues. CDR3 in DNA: TGTGCCAGCAGCTTGGGGGGCTTGCAGTTCTTC. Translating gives CASSLGGLQFF.

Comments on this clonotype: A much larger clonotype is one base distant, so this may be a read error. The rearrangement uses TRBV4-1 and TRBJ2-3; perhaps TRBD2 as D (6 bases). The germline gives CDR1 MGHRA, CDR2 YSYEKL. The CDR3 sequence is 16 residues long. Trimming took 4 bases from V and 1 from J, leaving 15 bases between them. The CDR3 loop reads CASSPALSGGTDTQYF. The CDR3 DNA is TGCGCCAGCAGCCCAGCTTTGTCGGGGGGCACAGATACGCAGTATTTT.

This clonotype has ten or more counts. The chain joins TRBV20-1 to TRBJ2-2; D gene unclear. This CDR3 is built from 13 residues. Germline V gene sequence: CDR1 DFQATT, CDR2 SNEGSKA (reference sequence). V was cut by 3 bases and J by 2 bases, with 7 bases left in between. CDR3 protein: CSARGFNTGELFF. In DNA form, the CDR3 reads TGCAGTGCTAGGGGCTTTAACACCGGGGAGCTGTTTTTT.

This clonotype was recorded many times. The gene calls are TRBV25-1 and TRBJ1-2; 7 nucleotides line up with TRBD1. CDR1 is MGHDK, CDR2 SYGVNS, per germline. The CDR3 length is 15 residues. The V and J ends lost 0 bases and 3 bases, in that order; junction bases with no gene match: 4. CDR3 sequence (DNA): TGTGCCAGCAGTGAATATAGGACAGGTTACTATGGCTACACCTTC. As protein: CASSEYRTGYYGYTF.

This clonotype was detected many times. The CDR3 here is CASSTPPGQGLQEQYF. The CDR3 bases are TGTGCCAGCAGTACTCCCCCAGGACAGGGATTGCAAGAGCAGTACTTC. V and J are TRBV6-5 and TRBJ2-7; 8 nucleotides agree with TRBD1. Trimming at V came to 5 bases and at J to 7 bases, leaving 16 bases not matched to a gene. The germline V gene has CDR1 MNHEY and CDR2 SVGAGI. The CDR3 length is 16 residues.

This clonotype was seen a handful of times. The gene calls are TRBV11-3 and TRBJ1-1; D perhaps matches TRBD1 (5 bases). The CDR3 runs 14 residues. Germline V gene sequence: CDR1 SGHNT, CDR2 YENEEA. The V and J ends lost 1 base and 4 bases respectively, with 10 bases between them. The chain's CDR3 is CASSLAGGFTEAFF. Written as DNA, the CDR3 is TGTGCCAGCAGCTTAGCTGGGGGGTTCACTGAAGCTTTCTTT.